Listed here are 30 T cell receptor beta chains from one sample, sequenced in a study of blood T cell repertoires in COVID-19. Sequenced by immunoSEQ multiplex PCR; TCRdb stores in-frame clones only, minus some. The sample has about 220,000 clones; roughly four fifths are singletons. Sequencing was carried out using peripheral blood. The receptors shown here come from an older woman with acute or convalescent COVID-19.

This clone was recorded once. V gene TRBV9 combines with J gene TRBJ1-1, with 8 bases aligning to TRBD1. Germline loops: CDR1 SGDLS, CDR2 YYNGEE. The CDR3 extends over 15 amino acids. V was clipped by 0 bases and J by 3 bases; unmatched bases: 4. This chain's CDR3 is CASSVDVRGHTEAFF. Written as DNA, the CDR3 is TGTGCCAGCAGCGTAGACGTCAGGGGGCACACTGAAGCTTTCTTT.

DNA for the CDR3: TGCGCCAGCAGCTTGTCTAGTTCTAGCACAGATACGCAGTATTTT. Translation: CASSLSSSSTDTQYF. This rearrangement joins TRBV5-1 to TRBJ2-3; D gene unclear. This CDR3 region has 15 residues. From germline, CDR1 is SGHRS and CDR2 YFSETQ. V was trimmed by 1 base and J by 0 bases, leaving 9 bases between them.

V gene TRBV6-1 combines with J gene TRBJ2-2, with 10 bases aligning to TRBD2. The germline V gene encodes CDR1 MNHNS and CDR2 SASEGT. This CDR3 contains 15 residues. V was pared by 2 bases and J by 6 bases, with 3 bases of the junction left unmatched. CDR3 DNA: TGTGCCAGCAGTGAAACTAGCGGGGCTTCCGGGGAGCTGTTTTTT. This translates into CASSETSGASGELFF.

For the CDR3, the DNA is TGCGCCAGCAGCGAGACTGAGGGAATAGGTGAAGCTTTCTTT. Translating gives CASSETEGIGEAFF. The V call is TRBV5-1, the J call TRBJ1-1; D gene ambiguous. The V and J ends lost 4 bases and 7 bases respectively, with 17 bases between them. Germline V gene sequence: CDR1 SGHRS, CDR2 YFSETQ. The CDR3 totals 14 residues.

The CDR3 nucleotides are TGTGCCAGCACCACGTGGCAGGGTGAAGCTTTCTTT. Protein: CASTTWQGEAFF. The chain is built from TRBV28 and TRBJ1-1; possibly TRBD1 for D (5 bases). The ends were cut back, 7 bases at V and 7 bases at J, with 13 bases in the middle. This CDR3 has 12 residues. Germline CDR1 reads MDHEN; CDR2 reads SYDVKM.

The chain couples TRBV3-1 (or the pseudogene TRBV3-2) to TRBJ1-2; 10 nucleotides align to TRBD1. The CDR3 is 16 amino acids. V shed 0 bases and J 7 bases; nucleotides not matched to a gene: 8. Looked up from germline, CDR1 is LGHDT and CDR2 is YNNKEL (reference sequence). CDR3 DNA: TGTGCCAGCAGCCAAGATCTGCGACAGGGGGCTTCTGGCTACACCTTC. Protein product: CASSQDLRQGASGYTF.

This clone was seen a handful of times. The chain recombines TRBV27 with TRBJ1-2; TRBD1 matches at 9 bases. Looked up from germline, CDR1 is MNHEY and CDR2 is SMNVEV (reference sequence). There are 15 residues in the CDR3. Unmatched junction bases numbered 7, after V lost 4 bases and J lost 4 bases. CDR3 in amino acids: CASSSAGQGFYGYTF. The CDR3 DNA sequence: TGTGCCAGCAGTTCAGCGGGACAGGGCTTCTATGGCTACACCTTC.

The chain has TRBV9 and TRBJ2-2; 7 bases agree with TRBD1. With 2 bases clipped from V and 6 bases from J, the junction kept 10 bases outside the gene matches. Germline V gene data show CDR1 as SGDLS and CDR2 as YYNGEE. This CDR3 spans 16 amino acids. This chain's CDR3 is CASSVTPGQSAGELFF. The CDR3 region has the DNA TGTGCCAGCAGCGTCACACCGGGACAGAGCGCCGGGGAGCTGTTTTTT.

A few counts support this clone. CDR3 coding DNA: TGTGCCAGCAGTTACTCGACGACGGGGAGTGGCTACACCTTC. Its translation is CASSYSTTGSGYTF. The chain has TRBV6-5 and TRBJ1-2; D remains unclear. The length of the CDR3 is 14 residues. Germline V gene data show CDR1 as MNHEY and CDR2 as SVGAGI. The germline V and J ends were trimmed by 0 bases and 7 bases, with 12 bases remaining between them.

A remark on this clone: The identical CDR3 is also encoded by other nucleotide sequences in the sample. J is TRBJ1-5 and V is TRBV3-1 (or the pseudogene TRBV3-2); 7 nucleotides match TRBD1. Trimming removed 6 bases from V and 2 bases from J; junction bases left unmatched: 4. Germline V gives CDR1 LGHDT, CDR2 YNNKEL (reference sequence). The CDR3 sequence is 14 residues long. The CDR3 spells CASSTGTGNQPQHF. The CDR3 nucleotides are TGTGCCAGCAGTACAGGGACAGGCAATCAGCCCCAGCATTTT.

The rearrangement links TRBV28 to TRBJ1-2; 7 nucleotides match TRBD1. This CDR3 contains 13 residues. V shed 5 bases, J shed 7 bases, and the junction held 7 bases outside the gene matches. Germline-derived CDR1 and CDR2 are MDHEN and SYDVKM. The CDR3 reads CASSNGDSTGYTF. The CDR3 nucleotides are TGTGCCAGCAGTAACGGGGACAGTACTGGCTACACCTTC.

The rearrangement uses TRBV5-8 and TRBJ1-1; 8 bases fit TRBD1. The V gene end was trimmed by 2 bases and the J gene end by 10 bases; junction bases not matched to a gene: 10. The germline gives CDR1 SGHTS, CDR2 YDEGEE. CDR3 size: 14 residues. CDR3 coding DNA: TGTGCCAGCAGCTTACAGGGGGTTATCTATGGAGCTTTCTTT. It translates to CASSLQGVIYGAFF.

The chain has TRBV6-5 and TRBJ1-1; no clear D gene. CDR1 is MNHEY and CDR2 is SVGAGI in the germline V gene. This CDR3 spans 14 amino acids. Trimming removed 6 bases from V and 3 bases from J, with 14 bases in between. CDR3 sequence reads: CASSAVSGHTEAFF. The CDR3 coding sequence is TGTGCCAGCAGCGCTGTGTCTGGGCACACTGAAGCTTTCTTT.

The V and J genes are TRBV28 and TRBJ2-3, with 9 bases fitting TRBD2. V shed 5 bases and J 5 bases; nucleotides not matched to a gene: 20. The CDR3 loop spans 19 amino acids. Germline V gene sequence: CDR1 MDHEN, CDR2 SYDVKM. In nucleotides, the CDR3 is TGTGCCAGCAGTCCCATGGGGCTAGCGGGGATGCCAGGGGAAGATACGCAGTATTTT. Translating gives CASSPMGLAGMPGEDTQYF.

V gene TRBV30 combines with J gene TRBJ2-7; 9 positions match TRBD1. The junction had 7 bases not matched to a gene; V was cut back by 5 bases and J by 5 bases. The CDR3 is 13 amino acids. CDR1 and CDR2 (germline): GTSNPN, SVGIG (reference sequence). For the CDR3, the DNA is TGTGCCTGGGGGGCGGGGACAGGGAACGAGCAGTACTTC. It codes for CAWGAGTGNEQYF.

The rearrangement uses TRBV7-9 and TRBJ2-5, with 7 bases lining up with TRBD1. Trimming cost V 5 bases and J 7 bases; bases outside gene matches: 13. The germline V gene encodes CDR1 SEHNR and CDR2 FQNEAQ (reference sequence). CDR3 length equals 15 residues. The CDR3 region is CASSTGQASGWTQYF. CDR3 sequence (DNA): TGTGCCAGCAGCACAGGACAGGCATCAGGGTGGACCCAGTACTTC. Variable domain in full (rest from reference TRBV7-9 and TRBJ2-5): DTGVSQNPRHKITKRGQNVTFRCDPISEHNRLYWYRQTLGQGPEFLTYFQNEAQLEKSRLLSDRFSAERPKGSFSTLEIQRTEQGDSAMYLCASSTGQASGWTQYFGPGTRLLVL.

The V and J genes are TRBV6-6 and TRBJ1-2; TRBD1 is a possible D gene (5 bases). V lost 2 bases to trimming and J lost 7 bases, with 14 bases between them. The germline gives CDR1 MNHNY, CDR2 SVGAGI (reference sequence). The CDR3 totals 14 residues. CDR3 region: CASSYDSLAVGYTF. CDR3 nucleotide sequence: TGTGCCAGCAGTTACGACAGTCTAGCGGTTGGCTACACCTTC.

The gene calls are TRBV24-1 and TRBJ2-1; D is unclear. V dropped 5 bases and J dropped 8 bases, with 15 bases sitting between them. The CDR3 length is 14 residues. Germline-derived CDR1 and CDR2 are KGHDR and SFDVKD. Here the CDR3 reads CATSALSGVDEQFF. As DNA, the CDR3 is TGTGCCACCAGTGCCCTGTCCGGAGTTGATGAGCAGTTCTTC.

The chain combines TRBV3-1 (or the pseudogene TRBV3-2) with TRBJ2-5, with 9 bases identical to TRBD1. The CDR3 is 15 residues long. Germline CDR1 reads LGHDT; CDR2 reads YNNKEL (reference sequence). Trimming cost V 3 bases and J 4 bases; bases outside gene matches: 6. The CDR3 nucleotides read TGTGCCAGCAGCCAGGAGGACAGGGGCTTAGAGACCCAGTACTTC. Protein: CASSQEDRGLETQYF.

The chain combines TRBV28 with TRBJ2-3; 10 positions match TRBD2. This CDR3 spans 15 amino acids. The ends lost 7 bases at V and 2 bases at J; junction bases unmatched: 6. Germline loops: CDR1 MDHEN, CDR2 SYDVKM. This CDR3 reads CASTRTSGLTDTQYF. The DNA of the CDR3 is TGTGCCAGCACTAGGACTAGCGGACTCACAGATACGCAGTATTTT.

This chain uses TRBV19 with TRBJ1-6; 9 bases map to TRBD1. CDR3 length: 18 amino acids. Germline-derived CDR1 and CDR2 are LNHDA and SQIVND (reference sequence). Germline trimming cut 4 bases from V and 7 bases from J; bases unmatched to any gene: 14. Here the CDR3 DNA reads TGTGCCAGTAGTACAAATACCGGGACAGGGAGTTTCAATTCACCCCTCCACTTT. This gives the protein CASSTNTGTGSFNSPLHF.

J is TRBJ1-5 and V is TRBV2, with 10 bases fitting TRBD1. The CDR3 spans 16 residues. The germline V gene encodes CDR1 SNHLY and CDR2 FYNNEI. The V gene end was trimmed by 5 bases and the J gene end by 2 bases; junction bases not matched to a gene: 6. The CDR3 reads CASSRDRGSGNQPQHF. In DNA, the CDR3 is TGTGCCAGCAGTAGGGACAGGGGAAGCGGCAATCAGCCCCAGCATTTT.

The chain has TRBV6-4 and TRBJ1-1, with no clear D. Germline CDR1 MRHNA, CDR2 SNTAGT. The CDR3 runs 13 residues. V was pared by 3 bases and J by 4 bases, with 9 bases between. CDR3 DNA sequence: TGTGCCAGCAGTGAGGGCCTGGGCACTGAAGCTTTCTTT. Protein product: CASSEGLGTEAFF.

This clone showed up just once. V gene TRBV11-2 combines with J gene TRBJ1-2; D gene uncertain. The germline gives CDR1 SGHAT, CDR2 FQNNGV. Trimming left V 5 bases short and J 5 bases short, with 9 bases between. The CDR3 length is 12 residues. In DNA form, the CDR3 reads TGTGCCAGCAGCCCGCTCGGGTATGGCTACACCTTC. Residues: CASSPLGYGYTF.

This clone was detected only a few times. This chain uses TRBV3-1 (or the pseudogene TRBV3-2) with TRBJ1-1, with TRBD1 matching 7 bases. CDR3 length equals 14 residues. Trimming at V came to 3 bases and at J to 3 bases, leaving 4 bases not matched to a gene. CDR1 and CDR2 (germline): LGHDT, YNNKEL (reference sequence). CDR3 loop: CASSHVTGDTEAFF. Written as DNA, the CDR3 is TGTGCCAGCAGCCATGTCACAGGGGACACTGAAGCTTTCTTT.

V and J are TRBV28 and TRBJ1-5, with a weak D call TRBD1 (6 bases). The CDR3 is 15 amino acids. The germline CDR1 and CDR2 sequences are MDHEN and SYDVKM. Trimming took off 1 base at V and 6 bases at J, with 13 bases between the two ends. CDR3 sequence (DNA): TGTGCCAGCAGTTTATCTGGGGGGGCCGGTCAGCCCCAGCATTTT. It specifies CASSLSGGAGQPQHF.

The V gene is TRBV11-2, the J gene TRBJ2-3; D gene uncertain. This CDR3 has 14 residues. V dropped 0 bases and J dropped 3 bases, with 7 bases sitting between them. CDR1 and CDR2 from the germline V gene are SGHAT and FQNNGV. The CDR3 spells CASSLDVRTDTQYF. Written as DNA, the CDR3 is TGTGCCAGCAGCTTAGACGTCAGGACAGATACGCAGTATTTT.

The genes are TRBV5-4 and TRBJ2-5; D unresolved. Germline-derived CDR1 and CDR2 are SGHNT and YYREEE (reference sequence). Trimming shortened V by 4 bases and J by 5 bases, and 18 bases separated the two germline ends. CDR3 length: 15 amino acids. CDR3 sequence: CASSREASDWETQYF. The CDR3 nucleotides are TGTGCCAGCAGCCGTGAGGCATCGGATTGGGAGACCCAGTACTTC.

This clone was counted once. The chain carries TRBV5-1 and TRBJ2-3; tentatively, D is TRBD2 (7 bases). CDR1 and CDR2 (germline): SGHRS, YFSETQ. V lost 4 bases and J 2 bases, leaving 14 bases between the germline ends. The length of the CDR3 is 15 residues. This CDR3 is CASSGGGEFTDTQYF. CDR3 sequence (DNA): TGCGCCAGCAGCGGCGGGGGCGAATTCACAGATACGCAGTATTTT.

The rearrangement uses TRBV6-5 and TRBJ1-2; D not resolved. Between the trimmed V and J ends, which lost 7 bases and 5 bases, there was a span of 8 bases. The CDR3 has 11 residues. CDR1 and CDR2 (germline): MNHEY, SVGAGI. The CDR3 nucleotides are TGTGCCAGCACCCTTCTTTATGGCTACACCTTC. This translates into CASTLLYGYTF.